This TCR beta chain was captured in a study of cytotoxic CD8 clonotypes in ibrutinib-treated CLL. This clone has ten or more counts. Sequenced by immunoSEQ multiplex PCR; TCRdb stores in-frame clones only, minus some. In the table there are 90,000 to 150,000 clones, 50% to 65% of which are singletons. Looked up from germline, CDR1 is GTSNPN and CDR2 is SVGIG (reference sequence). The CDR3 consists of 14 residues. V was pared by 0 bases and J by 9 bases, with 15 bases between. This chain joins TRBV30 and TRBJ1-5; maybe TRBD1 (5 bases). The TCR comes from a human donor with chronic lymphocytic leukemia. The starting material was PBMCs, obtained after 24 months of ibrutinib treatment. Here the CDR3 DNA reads TGTGCCTGGAGTGTACTGCAGGGTGACGGGCCCCAGCATTTT. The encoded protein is CAWSVLQGDGPQHF.